The 2 T cell receptor beta chains given below trace back to one sample, sequenced in a study of human T cells and chemical hapten exposure. TCRdb fed the RACE reads into MiXCR, producing one record per CDR3 protein. Of fewer than 200,000 distinct CDR3 sequences listed, just under 30% are singletons. Documented time point: pre-sensitization, week 0. Treatment given: therapeutic diphenylcyclopropenone sensitization with weekly scalp DPC. The sequences come from whole blood, collected in connection with sensitization to the hapten diphenylcyclopropenone (DPC). These receptors originate from a woman aged 25-40 years with alopecia areata. Some clones in this sample may be carry-over from other donors' samples.

This clonotype showed up many times. The V gene is TRBV29-1, the J gene TRBJ2-1; 11 nucleotides line up with TRBD2. The germline V gene has CDR1 SQVTM and CDR2 ANQGSEA. The CDR3 loop spans 14 amino acids. V trimming: 3 bases; J trimming: 6 bases; junction bases outside the gene matches: 4. In DNA form, the CDR3 reads TGCAGCGTTGAGCCCGGACTAGCGGGCAATGAGCAGTTCTTC. Amino acids: CSVEPGLAGNEQFF.

This clonotype was found once. The rearrangement uses TRBV28 and TRBJ2-7; 13 bases line up with TRBD2. The CDR3 has 16 amino acids. Unmatched junction bases numbered 5, after V lost 4 bases and J lost 2 bases. The germline V gene has CDR1 MDHEN and CDR2 SYDVKM. Written as DNA, the CDR3 is TGTGCCAGCAGTTCACCGGGACTAGCGGGAACCTACGAGCAGTACTTC. Protein: CASSSPGLAGTYEQYF.